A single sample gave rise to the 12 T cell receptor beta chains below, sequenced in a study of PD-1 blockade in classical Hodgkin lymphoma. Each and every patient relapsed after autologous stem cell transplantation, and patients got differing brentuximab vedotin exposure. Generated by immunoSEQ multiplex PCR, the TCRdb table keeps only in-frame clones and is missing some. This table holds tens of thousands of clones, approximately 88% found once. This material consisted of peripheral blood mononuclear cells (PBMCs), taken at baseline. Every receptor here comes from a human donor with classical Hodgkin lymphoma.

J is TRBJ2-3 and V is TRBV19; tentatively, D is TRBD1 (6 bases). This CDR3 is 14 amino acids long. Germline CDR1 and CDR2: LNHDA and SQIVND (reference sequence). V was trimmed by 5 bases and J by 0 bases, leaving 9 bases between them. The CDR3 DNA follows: TGTGCCAGTAGTTCTCAGGGGAGCACAGATACGCAGTATTTT. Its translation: CASSSQGSTDTQYF.

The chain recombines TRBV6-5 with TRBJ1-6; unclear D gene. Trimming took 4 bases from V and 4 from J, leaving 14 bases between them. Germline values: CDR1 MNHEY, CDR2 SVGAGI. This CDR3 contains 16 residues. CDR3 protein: CASSFTEYTYNSPLHF. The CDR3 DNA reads TGTGCCAGCAGTTTTACAGAGTACACTTATAATTCACCCCTCCACTTT.

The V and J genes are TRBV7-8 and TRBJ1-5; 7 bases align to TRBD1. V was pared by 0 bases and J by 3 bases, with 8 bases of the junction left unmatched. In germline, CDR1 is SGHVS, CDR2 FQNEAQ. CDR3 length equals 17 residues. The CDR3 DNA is TGTGCCAGCAGCTTAGCGCCGGGACAGAAGAACAATCAGCCCCAGCATTTT. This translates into CASSLAPGQKNNQPQHF. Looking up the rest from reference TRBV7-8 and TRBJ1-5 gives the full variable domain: GAGVSQSPRYKVAKRGQDVALRCDPISGHVSLFWYQQALGQGPEFLTYFQNEAQLDKSGLPSDRFFAERPEGSVSTLKIQRTQQEDSAVYLCASSLAPGQKNNQPQHFGDGTRLSIL.

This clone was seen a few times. CDR3 amino acids: CAQQGLGNTEAFF. CDR3 sequence (DNA): TGTGCCCAACAGGGGTTAGGAAACACTGAAGCTTTCTTT. This chain uses TRBV30 with TRBJ1-1; 7 positions match TRBD1. The germline V gene has CDR1 GTSNPN and CDR2 SVGIG (reference sequence). The CDR3 spans 13 residues. J was trimmed by 2 bases and V by 8 bases; bases with no gene match: 8.

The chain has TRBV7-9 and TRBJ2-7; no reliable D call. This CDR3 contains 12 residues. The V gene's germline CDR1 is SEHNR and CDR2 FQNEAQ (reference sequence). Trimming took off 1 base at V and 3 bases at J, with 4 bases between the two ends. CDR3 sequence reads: CASSLGRYEQYF. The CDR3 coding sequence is TGTGCCAGCAGCTTAGGGCGCTACGAGCAGTACTTC.

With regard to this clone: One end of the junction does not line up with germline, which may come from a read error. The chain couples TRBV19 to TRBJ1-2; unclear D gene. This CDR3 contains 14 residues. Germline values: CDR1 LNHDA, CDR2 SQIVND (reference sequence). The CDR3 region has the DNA TGTGCAAGTACTTCAGCTACTCCTAACTATGGCTACACCTTC. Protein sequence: CASTSATPNYGYTF.

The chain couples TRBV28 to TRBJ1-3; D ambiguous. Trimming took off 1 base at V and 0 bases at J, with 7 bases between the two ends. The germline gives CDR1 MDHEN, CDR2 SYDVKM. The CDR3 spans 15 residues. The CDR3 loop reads CASSLLSYSGNTIYF. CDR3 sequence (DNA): TGTGCCAGCAGTTTATTATCTTACTCTGGAAACACCATATATTTT.

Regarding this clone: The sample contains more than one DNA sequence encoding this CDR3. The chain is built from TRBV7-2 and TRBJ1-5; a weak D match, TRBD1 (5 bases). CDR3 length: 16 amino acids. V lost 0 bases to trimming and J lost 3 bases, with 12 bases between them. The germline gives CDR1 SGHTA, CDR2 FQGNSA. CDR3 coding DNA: TGTGCCAGCAGCTTAGCCCTGGACACATTCAATCAGCCCCAGCATTTT. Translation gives CASSLALDTFNQPQHF.

The CDR3 spells CASSPKGGSLYGYTF. The CDR3 DNA reads as TGTGCCAGCAGTCCAAAGGGTGGCAGCCTCTATGGCTACACCTTC. The rearrangement joins TRBV7-9 to TRBJ1-2, with no clear D. The V gene lost 6 bases and the J gene lost 4 bases, with 18 bases spanning the gap. The CDR3 loop spans 15 amino acids. Germline V lookup: CDR1 SEHNR, CDR2 FQNEAQ (reference sequence). The full variable domain, with the rest looked up from reference TRBV7-9 and TRBJ1-2, is DTGVSQNPRHKITKRGQNVTFRCDPISEHNRLYWYRQTLGQGPEFLTYFQNEAQLEKSRLLSDRFSAERPKGSFSTLEIQRTEQGDSAMYLCASSPKGGSLYGYTFGSGTRLTVV.

The CDR3 spells CASSIRQGRGTEAFF. The CDR3 nucleotides are TGCGCCAGCAGCATACGACAGGGAAGAGGCACTGAAGCTTTCTTT. The chain has TRBV5-1 and TRBJ1-1, with 7 bases matching TRBD1. The germline V gene has CDR1 SGHRS and CDR2 YFSETQ. This CDR3 spans 15 amino acids. V gave up 4 bases and J gave up 4 bases; unmatched junction bases: 10.

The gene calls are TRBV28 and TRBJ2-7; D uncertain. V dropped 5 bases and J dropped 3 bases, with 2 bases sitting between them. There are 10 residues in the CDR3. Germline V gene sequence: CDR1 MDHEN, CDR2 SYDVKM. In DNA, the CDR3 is TGTGCCAGCAGTCACTACGAGCAGTACTTC. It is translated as CASSHYEQYF. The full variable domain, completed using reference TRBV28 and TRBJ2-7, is DVKVTQSSRYLVKRTGEKVFLECVQDMDHENMFWYRQDPGLGLRLIYFSYDVKMKEKGDIPEGYSVSREKKERFSLILESASTNQTSMYLCASSHYEQYFGPGTRLTVT.

CDR3 region: CASSQLHSADTQYF. The CDR3, as DNA: TGTGCCAGCAGCCAACTCCATAGCGCAGATACGCAGTATTTT. The chain joins TRBV7-3 to TRBJ2-3; possibly TRBD2 for D (5 bases). Deletions cut 5 bases from V and 4 bases from J, with 13 bases between. Per the germline V gene, CDR1 is SGHTA and CDR2 is FQGTGA. This CDR3 is built from 14 residues.